This record concerns one TCR beta chain sequence. The antigen is undetermined. The sample is drawn from a study of T cell responses to AZD1222 COVID-19 vaccine. Regarding the study as a whole: Along spike, vaccine-associated CD4 TCRs were found throughout, with dominance at 160-218 and 743-854.

Sequencing used immunoSEQ multiplex PCR; TCRdb keeps in-frame clones, though not all of them. The table includes over 120,000 clones, approximately 93% detected once. The CDR3 totals 16 residues. Trimming took off 2 bases at V and 3 bases at J, with 16 bases between the two ends. Germline CDR1 LGHDT, CDR2 YNNKEL (reference sequence). Specimen: peripheral blood, collected on day 0 of AZD1222 vaccination. The sequence was collected from an adult in good health. The chain has TRBV3-1 (or the pseudogene TRBV3-2) and TRBJ1-2; tentatively, D is TRBD1 (5 bases). The CDR3 coding sequence is TGTGCCAGCAGCCAAAATACGGGCAGGGTTCACTATGGCTACACCTTC. It yields the protein CASSQNTGRVHYGYTF.